Listed below are T cell receptor beta chains from one sample, sequenced in a study of blood T cells in healthy people across ages. One entry per CDR3 protein results from TCRdb running MiXCR on the 5' RACE reads. This table holds roughly 800,000 distinct CDR3 sequences, more than 45% found once. The sample taken for sequencing was blood. The receptor set was obtained from a man aged 25 to 40 in good health. The CDR3 runs from the conserved cysteine through the conserved F or W. The order of the fields is CDR3 length, J gene, V gene, clone size, D gene, CDR3 DNA, CDR3 protein. D genes are given only for firm matches. Clone size appears in some rows only: once, few, many, or a class for an expanded clone.

14	TRBJ2-5	TRBV20-1	once	.	TGCAGTGCTAGTTTTCGGGGGAGACCCGAATATCCGTACTTC	CSASFRGRPEYPYF
11	TRBJ2-7	TRBV27	few	.	TGTGCCACCGGGGGTACCTACGAGCAGTACTTC	CATGGTYEQYF
14	TRBJ2-5	TRBV6-2/TRBV6-3	.	.	TGTGCCAGCAGAACAGGGATGTTATACGAGACCCAGTACTTC	CASRTGMLYETQYF
15	TRBJ2-1	TRBV9	few	TRBD2	TGTGCCAGCAGCGCAGGGACTAGTTTGTGGAATGAGCAGTTCTTC	CASSAGTSLWNEQFF
14	TRBJ1-2	TRBV12-3/TRBV12-4	.	TRBD1	TGTGCCAGCAGTCAACAGGACAGGGGTAGTGGCTACACCTTC	CASSQQDRGSGYTF
13	TRBJ2-7	TRBV20-1	.	.	TGCAGTGCTAGACCTAGACCCGTATACGAGCAGTACTTC	CSARPRPVYEQYF
14	TRBJ2-3	TRBV3-1	.	.	TGTGCCAGCAGCCGCGCACAGGGAAAAGATACGCAGTATTTT	CASSRAQGKDTQYF
15	TRBJ2-1	TRBV7-9	few	.	TGTGCCAGCAGGGATGGGACACTGGCGCTAAATGAGCAGTTCTTC	CASRDGTLALNEQFF
14	TRBJ2-1	TRBV7-2	once	TRBD1	TGTGCCAGCAGCCTACAGGGGGCCAACAATGAGCAGTTCTTC	CASSLQGANNEQFF
18	TRBJ2-5	TRBV4-3	.	TRBD2	TGCGCCAGCAGCCAAGATTTAATGGCGGGAGGCCGGGGCGAGACCCAGTACTTC	CASSQDLMAGGRGETQYF
15	TRBJ2-7	TRBV15	.	TRBD2	TGTGCCACCAGCAGAAGCGGGGTCACACAATACGAGCAGTACTTC	CATSRSGVTQYEQYF
16	TRBJ2-5	TRBV20-1	.	TRBD2	TGCAGTGCTAGGAGAAGAGCGGGGGGAGTGAGGGAGGCCCAGTACTTC	CSARRRAGGVREAQYF
14	TRBJ1-1	TRBV7-9	.	.	TGTGCCAGCAGCCTAGGGACTGACCGAACCGAAGCTTTCTTT	CASSLGTDRTEAFF
16	TRBJ2-1	TRBV7-9	once	TRBD2	TGTGCCAGCAGCGAACTAGCGGGAGGGCCGGGCAATGAGCAGTTCTTC	CASSELAGGPGNEQFF
16	TRBJ1-2	TRBV7-2	.	.	TGTGCCAGCAGCTCCTCAGGCCGTTCGGGTTTAGACGGCTACACCTTC	CASSSSGRSGLDGYTF
12	TRBJ1-2	TRBV6-5	few	.	TGTGCCAGCAGTTACCTCGGAGATGGCTACACCTTC	CASSYLGDGYTF
15	TRBJ2-7	TRBV20-1	few	TRBD2	TGCAGTGCTAGACCCGGGACTAGCGGTCTCTACGAGCAGTACTTC	CSARPGTSGLYEQYF
14	TRBJ2-1	TRBV20-1	few	.	TGCAGTGGGGGCAACGGGAAAAACTACAATGAGCAGTTCTTC	CSGGNGKNYNEQFF
14	TRBJ2-1	TRBV5-4	.	.	TGTGCCAGCAGCACCGAGAGGCCCCACAATGAGCAGTTCTTC	CASSTERPHNEQFF
15	TRBJ2-7	TRBV4-3	.	TRBD1	TGCGCCAGCAGCCGCGGGGACAGGGGTTCCAACGAGCAGTACTTC	CASSRGDRGSNEQYF
15	TRBJ2-1	TRBV12-3/TRBV12-4	few	.	TGTGCCAGCAAACGACGGGAAGCTACAAACAATGAGCAGTTCTTC	CASKRREATNNEQFF
14	TRBJ1-2	TRBV20-1	.	TRBD1	TGCAGTGCTAGTACGGGACAGGCCCTCAGGGGCTACACCTTC	CSASTGQALRGYTF
11	TRBJ2-3	TRBV29-1	.	.	TGCAGCGTAAATACCCGGAATACGCAGTATTTT	CSVNTRNTQYF
17	TRBJ2-3	TRBV7-9	.	.	TGTGCCAGCAGCTTCGCCATGGGCGCCGGGTCCACAGATACGCAGTATTTT	CASSFAMGAGSTDTQYF
13	TRBJ1-2	TRBV10-3	few	.	TGTGCCATCAGTCAGGACTCCGACTATGGCTACACCTTC	CAISQDSDYGYTF
17	TRBJ2-7	TRBV5-6	.	TRBD2	TGTGCCAGCAGCTTGAATAGGAGGGCGGGAGGATTATACGAGCAGTACTTC	CASSLNRRAGGLYEQYF
15	TRBJ2-3	TRBV4-2	.	TRBD2	TGTGCCAGCAGCCACCCCGCGCGGGAGGACCCTACGCAGTATTTT	CASSHPAREDPTQYF
14	TRBJ2-5	TRBV14	.	TRBD1	TGTGCCAGCAGCCAATTTGGACAGGGTGAGACCCAGTACTTC	CASSQFGQGETQYF
11	TRBJ2-7	TRBV13	.	.	TGTGCCAGCAGCTTGTCGCTAGAGCAGTACTTC	CASSLSLEQYF
13	TRBJ2-3	TRBV18	few	.	TGTGCCAGCTCCGCAGTCGATGCAGATACGCAGTATTTT	CASSAVDADTQYF
14	TRBJ2-7	TRBV4-2	.	TRBD2	TGTGCCAGCAGCCAAGAGGGGACTAGTAACGAGCAGTACTTC	CASSQEGTSNEQYF
15	TRBJ2-3	TRBV20-1	.	.	TGCAGTGCTAGTCTCGCCTCAGGGTGGGGAGATACGCAGTATTTT	CSASLASGWGDTQYF
14	TRBJ1-1	TRBV3-1	.	TRBD1	TGTGCCAGCAGCCAAGCCCCAGGGGGGACTGAAGCTTTCTTT	CASSQAPGGTEAFF
14	TRBJ2-7	TRBV10-3	.	TRBD2	TGTGCCATCGAGGATACTAGCGGGAGTTACGAGCAGTACTTC	CAIEDTSGSYEQYF
14	TRBJ1-1	TRBV5-1	.	.	TGCGCCAGCAGCCCCCTCGACAAGAACACTGAAGCTTTCTTT	CASSPLDKNTEAFF
13	TRBJ1-5	TRBV12-3/TRBV12-4	.	.	TGTGCCAGCAGTACCGGGCCTTATCAGCCCCAGCATTTT	CASSTGPYQPQHF
14	TRBJ2-3	TRBV20-1	.	.	TGCAGTGCTAGAGCCGCGCTCAGCACAGATACGCAGTATTTT	CSARAALSTDTQYF